The 18 T cell receptor beta chains in this list originate from one sample, sequenced in a study of shared T cell receptors in the human thymus. Sequenced by immunoSEQ multiplex PCR; TCRdb stores in-frame clones only, minus some. Of 600,000 to 900,000 clones in the sample, 75% to 90% were seen once. These sequences were also reported in another study, on human thymus T cells.

The sample taken for sequencing was thymocytes. Every receptor here comes from a girl under two years old with a congenital heart defect.

The rearrangement links TRBV6-5 to TRBJ1-1; tentative D call: TRBD1 (5 bases). The CDR3 is 14 amino acids. Germline loops: CDR1 MNHEY, CDR2 SVGAGI. The V and J ends lost 4 bases and 6 bases respectively, with 15 bases between them. CDR3 DNA sequence: TGTGCCAGCAGTTCGAAACGACCAGGGCCTGAAGCTTTCTTT. As protein: CASSSKRPGPEAFF.

The rearrangement uses TRBV19 and TRBJ2-7; 7 nucleotides match TRBD1. Germline V lookup: CDR1 LNHDA, CDR2 SQIVND (reference sequence). CDR3 length equals 12 residues. The J segment lost 10 bases and the V segment lost 1 base, leaving 4 bases of the junction unmatched. The CDR3 nucleotides are TGTGCCAGTAGTATAGGTGGGACAGCCCAGTACTTC. The encoded protein is CASSIGGTAQYF.

J is TRBJ1-2 and V is TRBV25-1, with D unresolved. Trimming removed 4 bases from V and 7 bases from J, with 19 bases in between. This CDR3 is 15 amino acids long. CDR1 is MGHDK, CDR2 SYGVNS, per germline. The CDR3 nucleotides are TGTGCCAGCAGTGGCCGAGGTGGCGCAACCCCTGGCTACACCTTC. Translation gives CASSGRGGATPGYTF.

This sequence joins TRBV6-1 and TRBJ1-4; D ambiguous. V shed 7 bases and J shed 0 bases, with 12 bases lying between them. CDR3 length: 15 residues. Per the germline V gene, CDR1 is MNHNS and CDR2 is SASEGT. The CDR3 here is CASIKFGTTNEKLFF. The CDR3 region has the DNA TGTGCCAGCATAAAGTTCGGTACAACTAATGAAAAACTGTTTTTT.

The chain joins TRBV4-1 to TRBJ1-4; no clear D. The CDR3 covers 16 residues. Germline V gene lookup returns CDR1 MGHRA and CDR2 YSYEKL. With 3 bases removed from V and 1 base from J, the gap between germline ends came to 12 bases. CDR3 in DNA: TGCGCCAGCAGCCAGCTATTGACACTAACTAATGAAAAACTGTTTTTT. Its translation is CASSQLLTLTNEKLFF.

This chain links TRBV6-6 with TRBJ1-4; D ambiguous. Germline assignment: CDR1 MNHNY and CDR2 SVGAGI (reference sequence). The CDR3 consists of 12 residues. V lost 10 bases to trimming and J lost 8 bases, with 14 bases between them. The DNA of the CDR3 is TGTGCCATCTCTGAGGAAGTCGAAAAACTGTTTTTT. It translates to CAISEEVEKLFF.

The chain is built from TRBV9 and TRBJ1-2, with 8 bases identical to TRBD1. CDR3 length: 17 residues. V lost 3 bases and J lost 8; bases outside the gene matches: 18. Germline V gives CDR1 SGDLS, CDR2 YYNGEE. CDR3 bases: TGTGCCAGCAGCGCTGGGACAGGAGGAAACAGAAGGGGAGGCTACACCTTC. As protein: CASSAGTGGNRRGGYTF.

V gene TRBV18 combines with J gene TRBJ1-1; TRBD1 matches at 7 bases. This CDR3 has 18 amino acids. V shed 3 bases, J shed 3 bases, and the junction held 16 bases outside the gene matches. CDR1 KGHSH and CDR2 LQKENI come from the germline V gene. This chain's CDR3 is CASSPLGQRPLEDTEAFF. In nucleotides, the CDR3 is TGTGCCAGCTCACCTCTGGGACAGAGGCCCCTGGAGGACACTGAAGCTTTCTTT.

V usage is TRBV7-8 and J usage is TRBJ2-5; 10 bases fit TRBD2. CDR3 length: 20 residues. Germline CDR1 is SGHVS and CDR2 is FQNEAQ. The J segment lost 0 bases and the V segment lost 4 bases, leaving 17 bases of the junction unmatched. The CDR3 protein is CASSSYARTSGKRYQETQYF. As DNA, the CDR3 is TGTGCCAGCAGCTCATACGCCCGGACTAGCGGAAAAAGGTACCAAGAGACCCAGTACTTC.

The chain's CDR3 is CASSHYGQGDTEAFF. DNA for the CDR3: TGTGCCAGCAGTCACTATGGACAGGGGGATACTGAAGCTTTCTTT. The V call is TRBV6-5, the J call TRBJ1-1; 10 bases fit TRBD1. Trimming took 5 bases from V and 5 from J; bases not matched to a gene: 8. Germline loops: CDR1 MNHEY, CDR2 SVGAGI. The CDR3 loop spans 15 amino acids.

The rearrangement joins TRBV14 to TRBJ1-2, with 7 bases identical to TRBD1. Germline trimming cut 4 bases from V and 7 bases from J; bases unmatched to any gene: 9. Germline CDR1 is SGHDN and CDR2 is FVKESK. This CDR3 contains 14 residues. The CDR3 bases are TGTGCCAGCAGCCTAGAACAGGGGCCAAGTGGCTACACCTTC. Translation: CASSLEQGPSGYTF.

The J gene is TRBJ1-3, the V gene TRBV5-1; no definite D call. CDR3 size: 15 residues. The V end was cut by 3 bases, the J end by 0 bases, with 10 bases between. Germline V gives CDR1 SGHRS, CDR2 YFSETQ. The chain's CDR3 is CASSSFESSGNTIYF. Here the CDR3 DNA reads TGCGCCAGCAGCTCCTTTGAGAGCTCTGGAAACACCATATATTTT.

V usage is TRBV4-3 and J usage is TRBJ2-2, with 7 bases aligning to TRBD1. The junction had 3 bases not matched to a gene; V was cut back by 4 bases and J by 1 base. CDR3 length: 15 amino acids. Germline values: CDR1 LGHNA, CDR2 YSLEER. This CDR3 is CASSLRTGNTGELFF. The CDR3, as DNA: TGCGCCAGCAGCCTACGGACAGGGAACACCGGGGAGCTGTTTTTT.

The rearrangement joins TRBV4-1 to TRBJ2-7; 7 nucleotides agree with TRBD1. Per the germline V gene, CDR1 is MGHRA and CDR2 is YSYEKL. The CDR3 is 14 residues long. Trimming took 3 bases from V and 5 from J; bases not matched to a gene: 7. The CDR3: CASSQRQGRDEQYF. CDR3 DNA sequence: TGCGCCAGCAGCCAGCGACAGGGTCGTGACGAGCAGTACTTC.

The V and J genes are TRBV7-8 and TRBJ1-4; TRBD1 aligns across 8 bases. The CDR3 spans 16 residues. CDR1 SGHVS and CDR2 FQNEAQ come from the germline V gene. V lost 4 bases, J lost 5 bases, and 9 bases stayed unmatched. CDR3 nucleotides: TGTGCCAGCAGCTCACCCAGGGGGCAGTTCAATGAAAAACTGTTTTTT. Its translation: CASSSPRGQFNEKLFF.

The table lists this clone with a count of one. This chain joins TRBV27 and TRBJ1-1; D remains ambiguous. Trimming stripped 2 bases from V and 2 bases from J, with 9 bases between. Germline V gene sequence: CDR1 MNHEY, CDR2 SMNVEV (reference sequence). The CDR3 length is 14 residues. CDR3: CASSLIRHNTEAFF. The DNA of the CDR3 is TGTGCCAGCAGTTTAATCAGACACAACACTGAAGCTTTCTTT.

The J gene is TRBJ1-1, the V gene TRBV6-5, with D possibly TRBD1 on 5 matching bases. Trimming left V 0 bases short and J 4 bases short, with 9 bases between. This CDR3 region has 14 residues. Germline V gene lookup returns CDR1 MNHEY and CDR2 SVGAGI. The CDR3 reads CASSYSSGVTEAFF. CDR3 coding DNA: TGTGCCAGCAGTTACTCTTCGGGGGTCACTGAAGCTTTCTTT.

This clone was found once. The chain is built from TRBV2 and TRBJ2-5; 11 bases line up with TRBD2. Trimming removed 10 bases from V and 0 bases from J; junction bases left unmatched: 10. The CDR3 consists of 16 residues. CDR1 and CDR2 from the germline V gene are SNHLY and FYNNEI. The CDR3 region has the DNA TGTGCCACACTCGGGACTAGCGGACCATACCAAGAGACCCAGTACTTC. This gives the protein CATLGTSGPYQETQYF. Variable domain in full (rest from reference TRBV2 and TRBJ2-5): EPEVTQTPSHQVTQMGQEVILRCVPISNHLYFYWYRQILGQKVEFLVSFYNNEISEKSEIFDDQFSVERPDGSNFTLKIRSTKLEDSAMYFCATLGTSGPYQETQYFGPGTRLLVL.